The T cell receptor (beta chain) under discussion was sequenced for a study of shared clonotypes between healthy human individuals. About the research overall: CD4 naive and CD4 memory each took three plates per donor, while CD8 naive took two and CD8 memory one.

General study results and limits: Estimated clonotype richness was generally higher in naive than memory subsets.

Profiling relied on immunoSEQ multiplex PCR, and the TCRdb table lists in-frame clones only, not all of them. The table lists approximately 110,000 clones, approximately 70% of them singletons. Details on this clone: Its specificity is unknown.

The CDR3 has 15 residues. The germline V gene has CDR1 MGHRA and CDR2 YSYEKL. V gave up 4 bases and J gave up 1 base; unmatched junction bases: 3. The sequencing input was memory CD8+ T cells sorted from blood. The subset here: CD45RO+ cells pooled with CCR7-negative TemRA cells. The sequence derives from a woman in her twenties or thirties in good health. V usage is TRBV4-1 and J usage is TRBJ2-2; 7 nucleotides agree with TRBD2. The CDR3 region is CASSLLALNTGELFF. In DNA, the CDR3 is TGCGCCAGCAGCCTACTAGCGTTGAACACCGGGGAGCTGTTTTTT.